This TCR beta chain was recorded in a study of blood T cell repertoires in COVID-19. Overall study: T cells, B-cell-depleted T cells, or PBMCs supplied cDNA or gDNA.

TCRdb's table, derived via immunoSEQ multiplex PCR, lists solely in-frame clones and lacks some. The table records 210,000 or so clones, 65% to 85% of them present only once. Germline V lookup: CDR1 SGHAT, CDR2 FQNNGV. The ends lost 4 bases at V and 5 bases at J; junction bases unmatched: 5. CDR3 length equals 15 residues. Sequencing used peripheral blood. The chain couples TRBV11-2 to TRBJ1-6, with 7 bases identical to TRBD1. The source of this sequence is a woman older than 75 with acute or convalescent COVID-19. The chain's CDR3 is CASSSRGADNSPLHF. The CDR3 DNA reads TGTGCCAGCAGCTCCAGGGGGGCAGATAATTCACCCCTCCACTTT.